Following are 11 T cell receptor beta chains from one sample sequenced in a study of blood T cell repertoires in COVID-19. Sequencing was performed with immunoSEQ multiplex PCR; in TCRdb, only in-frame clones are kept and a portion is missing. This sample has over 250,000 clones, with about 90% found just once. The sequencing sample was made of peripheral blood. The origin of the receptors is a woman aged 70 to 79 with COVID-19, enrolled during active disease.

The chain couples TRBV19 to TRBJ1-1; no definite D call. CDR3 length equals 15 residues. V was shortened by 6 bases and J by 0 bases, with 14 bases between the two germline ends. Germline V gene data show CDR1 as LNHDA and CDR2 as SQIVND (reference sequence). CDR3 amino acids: CASSTSGIMNTEAFF. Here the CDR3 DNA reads TGTGCCAGTAGCACCTCGGGGATCATGAACACTGAAGCTTTCTTT.

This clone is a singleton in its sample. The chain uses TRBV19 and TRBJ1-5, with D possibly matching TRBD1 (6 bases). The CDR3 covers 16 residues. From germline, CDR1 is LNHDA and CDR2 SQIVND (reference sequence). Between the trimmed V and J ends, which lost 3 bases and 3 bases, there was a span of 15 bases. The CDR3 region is CASSIEGRGINQPQHF. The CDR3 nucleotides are TGTGCCAGTAGTATTGAGGGCAGGGGAATCAATCAGCCCCAGCATTTT.

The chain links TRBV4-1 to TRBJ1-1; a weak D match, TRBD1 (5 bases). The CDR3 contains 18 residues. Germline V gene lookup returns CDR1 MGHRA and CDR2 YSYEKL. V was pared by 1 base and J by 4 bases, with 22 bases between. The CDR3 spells CASSQVTVGGGWITEAFF. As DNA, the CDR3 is TGCGCCAGCAGCCAAGTAACCGTCGGGGGTGGGTGGATCACTGAAGCTTTCTTT.

CDR3 DNA: TGTGCCAGCAGCCTCCGACTAGCGGGAGGTTCGGGCACAGATACGCAGTATTTT. As protein: CASSLRLAGGSGTDTQYF. V gene TRBV5-7 combines with J gene TRBJ2-3; the match to TRBD2 covers 13 bases. TRBV5-7 falls under the ORF class, with uncertain function. The ends lost 4 bases at V and 1 base at J; junction bases unmatched: 9. The CDR3 consists of 18 residues.

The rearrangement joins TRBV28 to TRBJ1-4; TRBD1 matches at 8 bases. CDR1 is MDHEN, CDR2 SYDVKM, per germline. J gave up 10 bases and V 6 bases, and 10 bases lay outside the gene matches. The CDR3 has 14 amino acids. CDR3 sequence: CASSLQDRVGKLFF. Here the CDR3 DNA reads TGTGCCAGCAGCCTTCAGGACAGGGTGGGAAAACTGTTTTTT.

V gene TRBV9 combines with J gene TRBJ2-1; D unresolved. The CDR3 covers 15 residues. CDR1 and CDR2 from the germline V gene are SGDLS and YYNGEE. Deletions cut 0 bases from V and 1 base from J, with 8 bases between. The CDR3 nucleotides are TGTGCCAGCAGCGTAGATGCCGGTTCCTACAATGAGCAGTTCTTC. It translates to CASSVDAGSYNEQFF.

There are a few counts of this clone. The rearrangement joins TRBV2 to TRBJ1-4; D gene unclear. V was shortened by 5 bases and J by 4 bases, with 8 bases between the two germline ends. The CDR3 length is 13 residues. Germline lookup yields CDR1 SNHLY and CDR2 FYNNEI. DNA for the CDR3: TGTGCCAGCAGTAAGCTTATTAATGAAAAACTGTTTTTT. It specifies CASSKLINEKLFF. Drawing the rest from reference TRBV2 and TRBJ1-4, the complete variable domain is EPEVTQTPSHQVTQMGQEVILRCVPISNHLYFYWYRQILGQKVEFLVSFYNNEISEKSEIFDDQFSVERPDGSNFTLKIRSTKLEDSAMYFCASSKLINEKLFFGSGTQLSVL.

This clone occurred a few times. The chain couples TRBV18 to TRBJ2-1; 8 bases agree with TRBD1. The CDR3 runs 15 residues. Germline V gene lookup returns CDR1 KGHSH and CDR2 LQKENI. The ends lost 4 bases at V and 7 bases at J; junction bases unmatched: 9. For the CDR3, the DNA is TGTGCCAGCTCACGAATCCAGGGGGCCAGGAATGAGCAGTTCTTC. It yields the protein CASSRIQGARNEQFF.

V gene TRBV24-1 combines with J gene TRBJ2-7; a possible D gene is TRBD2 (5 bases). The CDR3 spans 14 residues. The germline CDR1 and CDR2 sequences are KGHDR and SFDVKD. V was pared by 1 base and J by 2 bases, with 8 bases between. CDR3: CATSDFGVTYEQYF. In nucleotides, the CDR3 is TGTGCCACCAGTGATTTCGGGGTTACCTACGAGCAGTACTTC.

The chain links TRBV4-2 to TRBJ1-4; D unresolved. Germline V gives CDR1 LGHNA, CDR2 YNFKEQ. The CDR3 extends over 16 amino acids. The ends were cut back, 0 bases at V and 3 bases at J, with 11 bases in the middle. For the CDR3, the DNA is TGTGCCAGCAGCCAAGATGAGAGGTTTTCTAATGAAAAACTGTTTTTT. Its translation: CASSQDERFSNEKLFF.

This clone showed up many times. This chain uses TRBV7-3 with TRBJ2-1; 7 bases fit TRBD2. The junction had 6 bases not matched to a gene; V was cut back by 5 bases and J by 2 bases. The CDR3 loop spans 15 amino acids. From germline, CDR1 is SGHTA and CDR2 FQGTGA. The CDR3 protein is CASSRTLAAYNEQFF. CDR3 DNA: TGTGCCAGCAGCCGCACTCTAGCGGCCTACAATGAGCAGTTCTTC.